The 32 T cell receptor beta chains below all came from one sample that was sequenced in a study of blood T cell repertoires in COVID-19. Assay used: immunoSEQ multiplex PCR; TCRdb lists only in-frame clones, some missing. Here the sample spans over 300,000 clones, approximately 90% being singletons. The specimen was PBMCs or T cells enriched from blood (not recorded which). These TCRs come from a woman in her 30s who had recovered from COVID-19.

CDR3 residues: CASSLLGSSYNSPLHF. The CDR3 DNA reads as TGTGCCAGCAGCCTCCTCGGGAGCTCCTATAATTCACCCCTCCACTTT. The chain joins TRBV3-1 (or the pseudogene TRBV3-2) to TRBJ1-6; D is unresolved. Germline-derived CDR1 and CDR2 are LGHDT and YNNKEL (reference sequence). The CDR3 loop spans 16 amino acids. Trimming left V 4 bases short and J 0 bases short, with 10 bases between.

The genes are TRBV19 and TRBJ1-5; a possible D gene is TRBD1 (6 bases). The germline V gene has CDR1 LNHDA and CDR2 SQIVND (reference sequence). Trimming shortened V by 5 bases and J by 4 bases, and 9 bases separated the two germline ends. The CDR3 spans 13 residues. The CDR3 coding sequence is TGTGCCAGTAGTGTGGACAGAAATCAGCCCCAGCATTTT. Amino acid sequence: CASSVDRNQPQHF. Based on the CDR3 plus reference TRBV19 and TRBJ1-5, the full variable domain is DGGITQSPKYLFRKEGQNVTLSCEQNLNHDAMYWYRQDPGQGLRLIYYSQIVNDFQKGDIAEGYSVSREKKESFPLTVTSAQKNPTAFYLCASSVDRNQPQHFGDGTRLSIL.

The chain employs TRBV7-9 and TRBJ2-4, with 12 bases matching TRBD1. J lost 6 bases, V lost 1 base, and 1 base had no gene match. Germline CDR1 and CDR2: SEHNR and FQNEAQ (reference sequence). The CDR3 sequence is 15 residues long. The CDR3 nucleotides are TGTGCCAGCAGCTTAGGGGGACAGGGGGCAAACATTCAGTACTTC. The encoded protein is CASSLGGQGANIQYF.

J is TRBJ1-5 and V is TRBV30; 7 bases line up with TRBD1. The germline V gene encodes CDR1 GTSNPN and CDR2 SVGIG (reference sequence). The V gene end was trimmed by 2 bases and the J gene end by 7 bases; junction bases not matched to a gene: 11. The CDR3 runs to 15 residues. The CDR3 bases are TGTGCCTGGAGTCCAAATCCAGGGGGTTGGCAGCCCCAGCATTTT. This gives the protein CAWSPNPGGWQPQHF. Filled out from reference TRBV30 and TRBJ1-5, the complete variable domain reads SQTIHQWPATLVQPVGSPLSLECTVEGTSNPNLYWYRQAAGRGLQLLFYSVGIGQISSEVPQNLSASRPQDRQFILSSKKLLLSDSGFYLCAWSPNPGGWQPQHFGDGTRLSIL.

This sequence joins TRBV11-2 and TRBJ1-3; D remains unclear. CDR1 and CDR2 (germline): SGHAT, FQNNGV. V dropped 5 bases and J dropped 7 bases, with 9 bases sitting between them. The CDR3 is 12 amino acids. CDR3 in amino acids: CASSLFENTIYF. CDR3 coding DNA: TGTGCCAGCAGCCTTTTCGAGAACACCATATATTTT.

J is TRBJ1-1 and V is TRBV21-1. TRBV21-1 represents a pseudogene. This CDR3 is 17 amino acids long. CDR3 loop: CASSNMDRTGEDTEAFF. The CDR3, as DNA: TGTGCCAGCAGCAATATGGACCGAACGGGGGAGGACACTGAAGCTTTCTTT.

The chain's CDR3 is CASSSRTSVNEQFF. CDR3 in DNA: TGTGCCAGCAGCTCACGGACTAGTGTCAATGAGCAGTTCTTC. The chain is built from TRBV11-1 and TRBJ2-1, with 7 bases aligning to TRBD2. Germline trimming cut 4 bases from V and 6 bases from J; bases unmatched to any gene: 6. Germline CDR1 and CDR2: SGHAT and FQDESV (reference sequence). This CDR3 region has 14 residues.

This clone came up many times. The chain joins TRBV7-2 to TRBJ2-1, with 10 positions matching TRBD2. Germline CDR1 and CDR2: SGHTA and FQGNSA. The ends lost 1 base at V and 6 bases at J; junction bases unmatched: 6. The CDR3 contains 16 residues. The CDR3 reads CASSLVAAGGRNEQFF. CDR3 DNA: TGTGCCAGCAGCTTAGTCGCAGCGGGGGGGCGCAATGAGCAGTTCTTC.

V and J are TRBV7-9 and TRBJ1-5, with D unclear. The CDR3 runs 12 residues. Trimming took 4 bases from V and 4 from J, leaving 5 bases between them. Germline V gives CDR1 SEHNR, CDR2 FQNEAQ (reference sequence). CDR3 in DNA: TGTGCCAGCAGCTCGGGGAATCAGCCCCAGCATTTT. Its translation is CASSSGNQPQHF.

The J gene is TRBJ1-1, the V gene TRBV4-3; possible D gene TRBD1, 6 bases. This CDR3 has 13 amino acids. Germline V gene lookup returns CDR1 LGHNA and CDR2 YSLEER. Trimming removed 3 bases at V and 7 bases at J, with 12 bases between. The CDR3: CASSHLGGVEAFF. CDR3 bases: TGCGCCAGCAGCCATCTAGGGGGGGTTGAAGCTTTCTTT.

By sample share, this clone is medium-sized. The rearrangement uses TRBV5-8 and TRBJ1-1; the D gene is possibly TRBD1 (6 bases). CDR1 is SGHTS, CDR2 YDEGEE, per germline. V gave up 3 bases and J gave up 2 bases, with 8 bases separating them. This CDR3 is 13 amino acids long. This chain's CDR3 is CASSYRENTEAFF. The DNA of the CDR3 is TGTGCCAGCAGCTACAGGGAAAACACTGAAGCTTTCTTT.

V gene TRBV6-1 combines with J gene TRBJ1-2; 9 positions agree with TRBD1. The CDR3 runs to 13 residues. Per germline, CDR1 MNHNS and CDR2 SASEGT. The J segment lost 8 bases and the V segment lost 3 bases, leaving 4 bases of the junction unmatched. The CDR3 region has the DNA TGTGCCAGCAGTGACCGGGGACAGGGCGGCTACACCTTC. Protein product: CASSDRGQGGYTF.

This clone appeared a single time. The gene calls are TRBV29-1 and TRBJ1-1, with D hard to call. Germline CDR1 SQVTM, CDR2 ANQGSEA. This CDR3 region has 15 residues. V shed 2 bases and J shed 0 bases, with 13 bases lying between them. Written as DNA, the CDR3 is TGCAGCGTTGAACCTGCGGGGAAAATGAACACTGAAGCTTTCTTT. The encoded protein is CSVEPAGKMNTEAFF.

The chain employs TRBV20-1 and TRBJ1-1, with 8 bases that match TRBD1. Germline lookup yields CDR1 DFQATT and CDR2 SNEGSKA (reference sequence). J gave up 1 base and V 3 bases, and 7 bases lay outside the gene matches. The CDR3 is 15 residues long. CDR3 nucleotide sequence: TGCAGTGCTAGTTCAGCAGGGGGCTGGAACACTGAAGCTTTCTTT. This translates into CSASSAGGWNTEAFF.

This clone was seen a few times. This chain uses TRBV5-6 with TRBJ1-1, with D possibly matching TRBD1 (5 bases). CDR1 and CDR2 (germline): SGHDT, YYEEEE. The CDR3 consists of 16 residues. Between the trimmed V and J ends, which lost 5 bases and 5 bases, there was a span of 22 bases. The CDR3 loop reads CASSLPGFTVQTEAFF. For the CDR3, the DNA is TGTGCCAGCAGTTTACCAGGGTTTACGGTTCAGACTGAAGCTTTCTTT.

The chain carries TRBV24-1 and TRBJ2-1, with 7 bases aligning to TRBD1. Germline V gives CDR1 KGHDR, CDR2 SFDVKD. The length of the CDR3 is 15 residues. Trimming at V came to 4 bases and at J to 2 bases, leaving 4 bases not matched to a gene. In DNA form, the CDR3 reads TGTGCCACCAGTGACACCAGGGGGACCTACAATGAGCAGTTCTTC. It codes for CATSDTRGTYNEQFF.

The rearrangement joins TRBV9 to TRBJ1-2, with D perhaps TRBD1 (5 bases). In germline, CDR1 is SGDLS, CDR2 YYNGEE. The V end was cut by 4 bases, the J end by 4 bases, with 26 bases between. The CDR3 sequence is 18 residues long. The chain's CDR3 is CASSPHPGGEGLGYGYTF. The CDR3 DNA reads TGTGCCAGCAGCCCCCACCCTGGGGGAGAGGGACTCGGCTATGGCTACACCTTC.

This clone showed up just once. V is TRBV7-8 and J is TRBJ1-3, with 7 bases lining up with TRBD1. Germline V gene lookup returns CDR1 SGHVS and CDR2 FQNEAQ. The CDR3 is 15 amino acids. Trimming removed 3 bases from V and 4 bases from J; junction bases left unmatched: 6. The CDR3 region is CASSFDRAAGNTIYF. CDR3 in DNA: TGTGCCAGCAGCTTCGACAGGGCCGCCGGAAACACCATATATTTT.

This sequence joins TRBV19 and TRBJ1-5; D call uncertain. The CDR3 is 13 amino acids. Germline CDR1 reads LNHDA; CDR2 reads SQIVND (reference sequence). V was trimmed by 5 bases and J by 7 bases, leaving 12 bases between them. CDR3 region: CASSDRRSQPQHF. Written as DNA, the CDR3 is TGTGCCAGTAGTGATCGGCGGTCCCAGCCCCAGCATTTT.

The chain recombines TRBV10-2 with TRBJ1-1; TRBD1 agrees at 8 bases. J was trimmed by 7 bases and V by 0 bases; bases with no gene match: 13. This CDR3 is built from 17 residues. Germline V gene sequence: CDR1 WSHSY, CDR2 SAAADI. The CDR3 reads CASSESKWARGRIEAFF. The CDR3 DNA reads as TGCGCCAGCAGTGAGTCGAAATGGGCCAGGGGGCGAATTGAAGCTTTCTTT.

The chain is built from TRBV19 and TRBJ1-2; TRBD1 aligns across 11 bases. Germline V lookup: CDR1 LNHDA, CDR2 SQIVND (reference sequence). The CDR3 is 16 residues long. V shed 3 bases and J 5 bases; nucleotides not matched to a gene: 8. The CDR3 bases are TGTGCCAGTAGTATCACTGGACAGGGGGCTTGGTATGGCTACACCTTC. This sequence encodes CASSITGQGAWYGYTF. The complete variable domain, with remaining parts taken from reference TRBV19 and TRBJ1-2, reads DGGITQSPKYLFRKEGQNVTLSCEQNLNHDAMYWYRQDPGQGLRLIYYSQIVNDFQKGDIAEGYSVSREKKESFPLTVTSAQKNPTAFYLCASSITGQGAWYGYTFGSGTRLTVV.

In this sample, this clone turned up a few times. V gene TRBV20-1 combines with J gene TRBJ1-2; 7 bases line up with TRBD1. Trimming cost V 6 bases and J 8 bases; bases outside gene matches: 6. The CDR3 spans 11 residues. Per the germline V gene, CDR1 is DFQATT and CDR2 is SNEGSKA (reference sequence). CDR3 in amino acids: CSAITGDGYTF. Here the CDR3 DNA reads TGCAGTGCCATAACAGGGGACGGCTACACCTTC.

This clone was counted a single time. V gene TRBV6-4 combines with J gene TRBJ2-7; TRBD2 matches at 8 bases. This CDR3 is 17 amino acids long. The V gene's germline CDR1 is MRHNA and CDR2 SNTAGT. J gave up 0 bases and V 7 bases, and 14 bases lay outside the gene matches. The CDR3 region has the DNA TGTGCCAGCAATGGAGAGGGGTTGGCGGGGGGCTCCTACGAGCAGTACTTC. Its translation is CASNGEGLAGGSYEQYF.

The count of this clone is one. The chain links TRBV6-2 or TRBV6-3 to TRBJ1-1; D might be TRBD1 (6 bases). Trimming left V 7 bases short and J 1 base short, with 13 bases between. CDR3 length: 14 residues. The germline V gene encodes CDR1 MNHEY and CDR2 SVGEGT. As DNA, the CDR3 is TGTGCCAGCAACCCTACAGGGACGAACACTGAAGCTTTCTTT. It specifies CASNPTGTNTEAFF.

This rearrangement joins TRBV5-5 to TRBJ1-5; D is unclear. Trimming pared 4 bases from V and 3 bases from J, leaving 14 bases between. The CDR3 runs 15 residues. Germline CDR1 SGHKS, CDR2 YYEKEE (reference sequence). The CDR3 spells CASSPSGRDNQPQHF. In nucleotides, the CDR3 is TGTGCCAGCAGCCCCTCTGGGAGGGACAATCAGCCCCAGCATTTT.

The rearrangement links TRBV5-6 to TRBJ1-5; TRBD1 might be the D (5 bases). The germline CDR1 and CDR2 sequences are SGHDT and YYEEEE. Trimming took 4 bases from V and 0 from J, leaving 11 bases between them. The CDR3 spans 15 residues. In DNA, the CDR3 is TGTGCCAGCAGCCCGGACACCAATAGCAATCAGCCCCAGCATTTT. Its protein product is CASSPDTNSNQPQHF. The whole variable domain, remainder taken from reference TRBV5-6 and TRBJ1-5, is DAGVTQSPTHLIKTRGQQVTLRCSPKSGHDTVSWYQQALGQGPQFIFQYYEEEERQRGNFPDRFSGHQFPNYSSELNVNALLLGDSALYLCASSPDTNSNQPQHFGDGTRLSIL.

V usage is TRBV6-5 and J usage is TRBJ2-2; TRBD1 aligns across 7 bases. Germline CDR1 reads MNHEY; CDR2 reads SVGAGI. This CDR3 spans 14 amino acids. V lost 7 bases to trimming and J lost 6 bases; unmatched junction nucleotides: 8. The CDR3: CASKNRGTPGELFF. As DNA, the CDR3 is TGTGCCAGCAAAAACAGGGGAACCCCCGGGGAGCTGTTTTTT.

The chain recombines TRBV7-3 with TRBJ2-5; D unclear. The V end was cut by 4 bases, the J end by 4 bases, with 4 bases between. In germline, CDR1 is SGHTA, CDR2 FQGTGA. The CDR3 runs to 11 residues. The CDR3 sequence is CASSSGETQYF. CDR3 sequence (DNA): TGTGCCAGCAGCTCAGGAGAGACCCAGTACTTC. Full variable domain (remainder filled in from reference TRBV7-3 and TRBJ2-5): GAGVSQTPSNKVTEKGKYVELRCDPISGHTALYWYRQSLGQGPEFLIYFQGTGAADDSGLPNDRFFAVRPEGSVSTLKIQRTERGDSAVYLCASSSGETQYFGPGTRLLVL.

This sequence joins TRBV6-5 and TRBJ1-2, with 9 bases lining up with TRBD1. In germline, CDR1 is MNHEY, CDR2 SVGAGI. V gave up 0 bases and J gave up 11 bases; unmatched junction bases: 7. The CDR3 consists of 14 residues. The CDR3 loop reads CASSYSGQGPSYTF. CDR3 DNA sequence: TGTGCCAGCAGTTACTCGGGACAGGGACCCAGTTACACCTTC.

This clone turned up a few times. This sequence joins TRBV2 and TRBJ2-7, with 10 bases fitting TRBD1. The germline V gene has CDR1 SNHLY and CDR2 FYNNEI. Trimming cost V 7 bases and J 1 base; bases outside gene matches: 7. CDR3 size: 15 residues. The chain's CDR3 is CASITGQGGSYEQYF. CDR3 in DNA: TGTGCCAGCATTACAGGACAGGGGGGTTCCTACGAGCAGTACTTC.

The rearrangement uses TRBV9 and TRBJ2-7, with 8 bases aligning to TRBD2. The CDR3 covers 14 residues. V lost 0 bases to trimming and J lost 3 bases; unmatched junction nucleotides: 2. Germline CDR1 reads SGDLS; CDR2 reads YYNGEE. The CDR3 loop reads CASSVGTSNYEQYF. CDR3 bases: TGTGCCAGCAGCGTAGGGACTAGCAACTACGAGCAGTACTTC.

The chain joins TRBV2 to TRBJ1-2; TRBD1 agrees at 10 bases. Germline trimming cut 6 bases from V and 6 bases from J; bases unmatched to any gene: 4. Per the germline V gene, CDR1 is SNHLY and CDR2 is FYNNEI. This CDR3 comprises 13 residues. The CDR3 loop reads CASSGTGVHGYTF. The CDR3 coding sequence is TGTGCCAGCAGCGGGACAGGGGTCCATGGCTACACCTTC.